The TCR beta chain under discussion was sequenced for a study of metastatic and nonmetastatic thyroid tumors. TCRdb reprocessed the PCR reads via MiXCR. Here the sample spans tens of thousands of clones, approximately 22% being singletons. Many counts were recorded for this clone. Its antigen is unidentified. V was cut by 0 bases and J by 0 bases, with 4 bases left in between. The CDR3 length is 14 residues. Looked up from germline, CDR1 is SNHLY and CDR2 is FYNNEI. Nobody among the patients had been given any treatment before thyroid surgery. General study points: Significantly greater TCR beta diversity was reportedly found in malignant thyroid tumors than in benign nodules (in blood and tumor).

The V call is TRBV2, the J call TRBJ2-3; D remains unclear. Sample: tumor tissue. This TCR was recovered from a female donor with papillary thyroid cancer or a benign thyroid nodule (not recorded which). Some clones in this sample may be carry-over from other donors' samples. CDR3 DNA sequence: TGTGCCAGCAGTGAAGCCCTAAGCACAGATACGCAGTATTTT. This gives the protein CASSEALSTDTQYF. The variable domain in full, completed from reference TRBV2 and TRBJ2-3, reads EPEVTQTPSHQVTQMGQEVILRCVPISNHLYFYWYRQILGQKVEFLVSFYNNEISEKSEIFDDQFSVERPDGSNFTLKIRSTKLEDSAMYFCASSEALSTDTQYFGPGTRLTVL.